The sequence of this TCR beta chain was determined in a study of blood T cell repertoires in COVID-19. At the level of the study: Collection of acute and convalescent COVID-19 samples took place in the United States, Italy and Spain. The analysed material was cDNA or gDNA that came from T cells, B-cell-depleted T cells, or PBMCs.

The germline V and J ends were trimmed by 7 bases and 1 base, with 19 bases remaining between them. The CDR3 consists of 17 residues. Per the germline V gene, CDR1 is KGHDR and CDR2 is SFDVKD. Per the study methods: How many nucleated cells were present was estimated from reference gene primer amplification. Some clones are missing from TCRdb's copy, which holds only in-frame ones; the method was immunoSEQ multiplex PCR. For V, J and clone size, that table is used; D and trimming come from the DNA. This sample has roughly 130,000 clones, with 90% found just once. V gene TRBV24-1 combines with J gene TRBJ2-1, with TRBD2 as a possible D gene (6 bases). The sequenced material came from peripheral blood. This receptor was identified in a man aged 45 to 65 with active COVID-19. The CDR3 region is CATSLRTGTGSYNEQFF. In DNA form, the CDR3 reads TGTGCCACCAGCCTTAGAACCGGGACTGGGTCCTACAATGAGCAGTTCTTC.